Reported below is one T cell receptor beta chain. The sample is drawn from a study of blood T cell repertoires in COVID-19. J gave up 2 bases and V 4 bases, and 7 bases lay outside the gene matches. This CDR3 has 15 amino acids. The V gene's germline CDR1 is LGHDT and CDR2 YNNKEL (reference sequence). Clones were read by immunoSEQ multiplex PCR, and TCRdb kept only the in-frame ones, dropping some. The sample yields 310,000 or so clones, around 86% seen once. Participants, roughly 18 to 90 years old, spanned fewer than 30 US areas. V usage is TRBV3-1 (or the pseudogene TRBV3-2) and J usage is TRBJ1-2; 7 bases fit TRBD1. This TCR was sampled from a woman in her late teens or twenties who had recovered from COVID-19. Material: PBMCs or T cells enriched from blood (not recorded which). The CDR3: CASSLAATGNYGYTF. The CDR3 coding sequence is TGTGCCAGCAGCCTCGCGGCGACAGGGAACTATGGCTACACCTTC.